Following are 26 T cell receptor beta chains from one sample sequenced in a study of blood T cell repertoires in COVID-19. TCRdb keeps only in-frame clones here, not all; method: immunoSEQ multiplex PCR. The table shows about 110,000 clones, with 87% occurring only once. Material for sequencing was peripheral blood. The receptor set was obtained from a human donor in a cohort sampled during active COVID-19.

V usage is TRBV24-1 and J usage is TRBJ2-1, with 7 bases aligning to TRBD1. In germline, CDR1 is KGHDR, CDR2 SFDVKD. Trimming removed 5 bases from V and 0 bases from J; junction bases left unmatched: 6. The CDR3 consists of 16 residues. Here the CDR3 DNA reads TGTGCCACCAGTGGTCTACAGGGGCGCTCCTACAATGAGCAGTTCTTC. This gives the protein CATSGLQGRSYNEQFF.

The sample holds many counts of this clone. The chain couples TRBV5-6 to TRBJ1-6, with D perhaps matching TRBD1 (5 bases). The V and J ends lost 0 bases and 7 bases respectively, with 11 bases between them. The CDR3 runs 15 residues. In germline, CDR1 is SGHDT, CDR2 YYEEEE. The CDR3 protein is CASSLGAQGNSPLHF. CDR3 DNA sequence: TGTGCCAGCAGCTTGGGTGCGCAGGGAAATTCACCCCTCCACTTT. Supplemented by reference TRBV5-6 and TRBJ1-6, the full variable domain reads DAGVTQSPTHLIKTRGQQVTLRCSPKSGHDTVSWYQQALGQGPQFIFQYYEEEERQRGNFPDRFSGHQFPNYSSELNVNALLLGDSALYLCASSLGAQGNSPLHFGNGTRLTVT.

The rearrangement links TRBV7-2 to TRBJ1-5; D is perhaps TRBD1 (6 bases). Germline V gives CDR1 SGHTA, CDR2 FQGNSA. Between the trimmed V and J ends, which lost 5 bases and 3 bases, there was a span of 17 bases. The CDR3 covers 16 residues. The CDR3 protein is CASSPSGQGINQPQHF. In DNA, the CDR3 is TGTGCCAGCAGCCCCTCGGGCCAGGGGATCAATCAGCCCCAGCATTTT.

The chain couples TRBV12-5 to TRBJ1-5; D perhaps matches TRBD1 (6 bases). Looked up from germline, CDR1 is LGHNT and CDR2 is FRNRAP. CDR3 length equals 16 residues. V was shortened by 5 bases and J by 4 bases, with 18 bases between the two germline ends. CDR3 DNA: TGTGCTAGTGGTGAAACGGGACAATTAGGGAATCAGCCCCAGCATTTT. Protein: CASGETGQLGNQPQHF.

CDR3 sequence (DNA): TGTGCCAGCAGCGCGATAGGGGGCGCATTGATGGATGAAAAACTGTTTTTT. This sequence encodes CASSAIGGALMDEKLFF. The chain combines TRBV9 with TRBJ1-4, with TRBD1 matching 7 bases. Germline CDR1 SGDLS, CDR2 YYNGEE. V shed 3 bases, J shed 6 bases, and the junction held 14 bases outside the gene matches. The CDR3 is made up of 17 amino acids.

This clone was counted a few times. The chain joins TRBV7-9 to TRBJ1-5; TRBD1 matches at 12 bases. Trimming cost V 3 bases and J 3 bases; bases outside gene matches: 12. The CDR3 is made up of 19 amino acids. Germline-derived CDR1 and CDR2 are SEHNR and FQNEAQ (reference sequence). CDR3 in amino acids: CASSLTGTGGSPHNQPQHF. The CDR3 bases are TGTGCCAGCAGCTTGACCGGGACAGGGGGCAGTCCGCACAATCAGCCCCAGCATTTT.

The rearrangement joins TRBV7-2 to TRBJ2-1, with TRBD1 identical over 11 bases. Germline V gives CDR1 SGHTA, CDR2 FQGNSA. The CDR3 sequence is 15 residues long. Unmatched junction bases numbered 3, after V lost 5 bases and J lost 3 bases. For the CDR3, the DNA is TGTGCCAGCAGCGCGGGGACAGGGGGCTACAATGAGCAGTTCTTC. Encoded protein: CASSAGTGGYNEQFF.

This rearrangement joins TRBV7-2 to TRBJ2-4, with D perhaps TRBD1 (6 bases). V was cut by 1 base and J by 9 bases, with 10 bases left in between. CDR1 is SGHTA and CDR2 is FQGNSA in the germline V gene. This CDR3 comprises 13 residues. This CDR3 is CASSLDPRGIQYF. The CDR3 DNA sequence: TGTGCCAGCAGCTTAGACCCCAGGGGCATTCAGTACTTC.

The J gene is TRBJ1-1, the V gene TRBV5-1; D ambiguous. The V gene's germline CDR1 is SGHRS and CDR2 YFSETQ. V was shortened by 4 bases and J by 4 bases, with 14 bases between the two germline ends. CDR3 size: 14 residues. CDR3 DNA sequence: TGCGCCAGCAGCCTTCTTCGGGTTCCCACTGAAGCTTTCTTT. It translates to CASSLLRVPTEAFF.

V gene TRBV4-3 combines with J gene TRBJ2-7; 11 nucleotides match TRBD1. In germline, CDR1 is LGHNA, CDR2 YSLEER. The ends lost 4 bases at V and 0 bases at J; junction bases unmatched: 5. CDR3 length equals 16 residues. The CDR3 DNA follows: TGCGCCAGCAGCCGCACCGGGACAGGGGGCTCCTACGAGCAGTACTTC. Translated, it gives CASSRTGTGGSYEQYF.

V gene TRBV6-2 or TRBV6-3 combines with J gene TRBJ2-1; no reliable D call. V was pared by 6 bases and J by 7 bases, with 10 bases between. The CDR3 runs to 12 residues. CDR1 is MNHEY, CDR2 SVGEGT, per germline. The CDR3, as DNA: TGTGCCAGCAGCCTCGGTGGTAATGAGCAGTTCTTC. Translated, it gives CASSLGGNEQFF.

The V and J genes are TRBV10-2 and TRBJ1-1; D uncertain. The V end lost 4 bases, the J end lost 6 bases, and 21 bases lay between the germline ends. Germline V gene data show CDR1 as WSHSY and CDR2 as SAAADI. The CDR3 is 16 residues long. In DNA form, the CDR3 reads TGCGCCAGCAGTGGGCCTATTCTGGAGGGAGGGTCTGAAGCTTTCTTT. Protein sequence: CASSGPILEGGSEAFF.

V is TRBV7-9 and J is TRBJ2-7, with 11 bases aligning to TRBD1. Germline V gene sequence: CDR1 SEHNR, CDR2 FQNEAQ (reference sequence). With 5 bases clipped from V and 7 bases from J, the junction kept 7 bases outside the gene matches. This CDR3 has 14 residues. The CDR3 sequence: CASSPSGTGGEQYF. CDR3 coding DNA: TGTGCCAGCAGCCCCTCCGGGACAGGGGGAGAGCAGTACTTC.

The chain uses TRBV6-5 and TRBJ1-1, with D possibly being TRBD1 (5 bases). This CDR3 region has 14 residues. Germline V gives CDR1 MNHEY, CDR2 SVGAGI. Trimming removed 11 bases from V and 4 bases from J, with 20 bases in between. CDR3 nucleotide sequence: TGTGCCTCCGGAAGGAGGTTGGGGGGCACTGAAGCTTTCTTT. Encoded protein: CASGRRLGGTEAFF.

The chain links TRBV29-1 to TRBJ1-1; unclear D gene. Germline CDR1 reads SQVTM; CDR2 reads ANQGSEA. The CDR3 has 13 amino acids. The V end lost 1 base, the J end lost 1 base, and 7 bases lay between the germline ends. CDR3 protein: CSVEVVQNTEAFF. The CDR3 nucleotides read TGCAGCGTTGAAGTAGTTCAGAACACTGAAGCTTTCTTT. Supplemented by reference TRBV29-1 and TRBJ1-1, the full variable domain reads SAVISQKPSRDICQRGTSLTIQCQVDSQVTMMFWYRQQPGQSLTLIATANQGSEATYESGFVIDKFPISRPNLTFSTLTVSNMSPEDSSIYLCSVEVVQNTEAFFGQGTRLTVV.

The chain links TRBV10-3 to TRBJ2-1; TRBD2 matches 9 bases. CDR1 is ENHRY and CDR2 is SYGVKD in the germline V gene. The CDR3 runs to 14 residues. V lost 10 bases and J lost 9; bases outside the gene matches: 13. For the CDR3, the DNA is TGTGCCACCCGCTCGGGGCGGGAGGGCCTTGAGCAGTTCTTC. Residues: CATRSGREGLEQFF.

This rearrangement joins TRBV4-2 to TRBJ2-3; 8 nucleotides align to TRBD2. The V gene end was trimmed by 2 bases and the J gene end by 2 bases; junction bases not matched to a gene: 9. Germline values: CDR1 LGHNA, CDR2 YNFKEQ. This CDR3 region has 17 residues. The CDR3 nucleotides read TGTGCCAGCAGCCAACCTCCCGGGACTAGTTCCACAGATACGCAGTATTTT. Protein: CASSQPPGTSSTDTQYF.

The chain carries TRBV19 and TRBJ1-3, with D maybe TRBD1 (5 bases). Trimming shortened V by 0 bases and J by 0 bases, and 9 bases separated the two germline ends. The CDR3 spans 16 residues. Germline V gene data show CDR1 as LNHDA and CDR2 as SQIVND (reference sequence). CDR3 DNA: TGTGCCAGTAGTATAGATGGGGACTCCTCTGGAAACACCATATATTTT. This sequence encodes CASSIDGDSSGNTIYF.

The chain employs TRBV4-2 and TRBJ2-1, with 8 bases fitting TRBD2. CDR1 is LGHNA, CDR2 YNFKEQ, per germline. Trimming cost V 0 bases and J 2 bases; bases outside gene matches: 9. There are 18 residues in the CDR3. CDR3 sequence: CASSQEPLRRGAYNEQFF. CDR3 DNA: TGTGCCAGCAGCCAAGAGCCCCTACGGCGGGGGGCCTACAATGAGCAGTTCTTC.

The V gene is TRBV7-3, the J gene TRBJ2-1; D perhaps matches TRBD1 (6 bases). The CDR3 has 17 amino acids. V dropped 4 bases and J dropped 0 bases, with 16 bases sitting between them. Germline-derived CDR1 and CDR2 are SGHTA and FQGTGA. CDR3 protein: CASSSPLQGSSYNEQFF. In DNA form, the CDR3 reads TGTGCCAGCAGCTCCCCTCTACAGGGTAGCTCCTACAATGAGCAGTTCTTC.

This clone was picked up one time. The V gene is TRBV9, the J gene TRBJ2-7, with TRBD1 matching 7 bases. Germline lookup yields CDR1 SGDLS and CDR2 YYNGEE. The CDR3 consists of 15 residues. V was pared by 0 bases and J by 1 base, with 4 bases of the junction left unmatched. CDR3 sequence: CASSVEGTASYEQYF. The CDR3 region has the DNA TGTGCCAGCAGCGTAGAGGGGACAGCATCCTACGAGCAGTACTTC.

The rearrangement uses TRBV10-3 and TRBJ2-3, with 10 positions matching TRBD2. J gave up 7 bases and V 11 bases, and 15 bases lay outside the gene matches. The V gene's germline CDR1 is ENHRY and CDR2 SYGVKD. The CDR3 is 15 residues long. The CDR3 coding sequence is TGTGCCTCCCAAGCTAGCGGGGGACCCTCTAATACGCAGTATTTT. This gives the protein CASQASGGPSNTQYF.

The V and J genes are TRBV4-2 and TRBJ1-6, with 9 bases fitting TRBD1. Germline CDR1 LGHNA, CDR2 YNFKEQ. The CDR3 length is 14 residues. Trimming took 4 bases from V and 7 from J; bases not matched to a gene: 2. Here the CDR3 reads CASSRDRVNSPLHF. The CDR3 DNA reads TGTGCCAGCAGCCGGGACAGGGTAAATTCACCCCTCCACTTT.

J is TRBJ1-5 and V is TRBV28, with a possible D match to TRBD1 (6 bases). The CDR3 has 14 residues. Per the germline V gene, CDR1 is MDHEN and CDR2 is SYDVKM. The V gene lost 5 bases and the J gene lost 7 bases, with 15 bases spanning the gap. The CDR3 coding sequence is TGTGCCAGCAGTGGGGGGGCCCCCCGGCAGCCCCAGCATTTT. Its protein product is CASSGGAPRQPQHF.

V usage is TRBV20-1 and J usage is TRBJ2-7, with TRBD2 as a possible D gene (5 bases). This CDR3 comprises 11 residues. The ends were cut back, 6 bases at V and 6 bases at J, with 12 bases in the middle. CDR1 and CDR2 (germline): DFQATT, SNEGSKA (reference sequence). As DNA, the CDR3 is TGCAGTGCCAGGCTCCGGGGCGAGCAGTACTTC. Residues: CSARLRGEQYF.

The gene calls are TRBV11-2 and TRBJ2-2; 9 bases fit TRBD1. This CDR3 is 17 amino acids long. The J segment lost 8 bases and the V segment lost 5 bases, leaving 15 bases of the junction unmatched. Germline lookup yields CDR1 SGHAT and CDR2 FQNNGV. Written as DNA, the CDR3 is TGTGCCAGCAGCCCCACAATGACAGGGGGGTCCCTTGGGGAGCTGTTTTTT. Its translation is CASSPTMTGGSLGELFF.